This T cell receptor (beta chain) was documented in a study of cytomegalovirus exposure and HLA in healthy donors. Study results and limitations: The majority of CMV-associated TCR beta chains were reported as apparently HLA-restricted in a later analysis.

Of note for this clone: Its antigen is still unknown.

Germline loops: CDR1 SEHNR, CDR2 FQNEAQ (reference sequence). This CDR3 is built from 15 residues. V was clipped by 6 bases and J by 3 bases; unmatched bases: 8. The study ran its PCR with 60 Vbeta and 13 Jbeta primers. Data came from immunoSEQ multiplex PCR; TCRdb stores just in-frame clones and leaves some out. The specimen's table records 130,000 to 150,000 clones. This chain uses TRBV7-9 with TRBJ1-3, with 7 positions matching TRBD1. This sequence was found in a male donor in good health and CMV-seronegative. Sample: PBMCs. For the CDR3, the DNA is TGTGCCAGCAGACACCGGGACAGCCTTGGAAACACCATATATTTT. Translation gives CASRHRDSLGNTIYF.